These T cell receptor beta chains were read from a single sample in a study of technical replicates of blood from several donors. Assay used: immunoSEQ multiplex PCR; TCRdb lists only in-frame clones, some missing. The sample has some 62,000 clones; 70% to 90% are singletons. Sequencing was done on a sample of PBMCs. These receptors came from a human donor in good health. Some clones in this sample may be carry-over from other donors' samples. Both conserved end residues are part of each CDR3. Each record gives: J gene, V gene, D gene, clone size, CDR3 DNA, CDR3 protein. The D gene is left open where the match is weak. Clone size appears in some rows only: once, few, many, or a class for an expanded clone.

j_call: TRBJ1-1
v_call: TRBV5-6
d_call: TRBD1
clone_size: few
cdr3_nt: TGTGCCAGCAGCTTCTACAGCCAGGGGGCTGAAGCTTTCTTT
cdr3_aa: CASSFYSQGAEAFF

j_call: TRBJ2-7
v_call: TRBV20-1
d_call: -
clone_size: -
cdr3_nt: TGCAGTGCTAACGGAGCCTACGAGCAGTACTTC
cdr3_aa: CSANGAYEQYF

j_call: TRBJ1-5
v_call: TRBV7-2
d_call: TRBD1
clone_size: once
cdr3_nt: TGTGCCAGCAGCTCCGACAGGGCGGGACAGCCCCAGCATTTT
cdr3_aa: CASSSDRAGQPQHF

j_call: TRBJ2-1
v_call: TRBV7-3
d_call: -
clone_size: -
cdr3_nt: TGTGCCAGCAGCTTAGCCTTGAACGCAGGCTATGAGCAGTTCTTC
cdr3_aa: CASSLALNAGYEQFF

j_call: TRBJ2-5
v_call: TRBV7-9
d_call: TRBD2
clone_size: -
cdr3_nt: TGTGCCAGCAGCATAATGACTAGCGGGACAAAGACCCAGTACTTC
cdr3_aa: CASSIMTSGTKTQYF

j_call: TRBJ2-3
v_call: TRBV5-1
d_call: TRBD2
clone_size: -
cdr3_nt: TGCGCCAGCAGCTTGGGGGACTATGCCTCAGATACGCAGTATTTT
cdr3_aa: CASSLGDYASDTQYF

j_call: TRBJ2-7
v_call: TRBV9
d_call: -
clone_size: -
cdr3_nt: TGTGCCAGCAGCTTGTCGGGGTCTTACGAGCAGTACTTC
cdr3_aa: CASSLSGSYEQYF

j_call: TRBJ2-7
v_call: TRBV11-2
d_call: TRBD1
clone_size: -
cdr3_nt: TGTGCCAGCAGCATTTACAGGGGTTTACGCTCTGGCGAGCAGTACTTC
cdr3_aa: CASSIYRGLRSGEQYF

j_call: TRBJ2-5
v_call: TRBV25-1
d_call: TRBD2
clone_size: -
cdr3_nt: TGTGCCAGCAGTGACGTGACTAGCGGGGGGGCCGAGTACTTC
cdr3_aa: CASSDVTSGGAEYF

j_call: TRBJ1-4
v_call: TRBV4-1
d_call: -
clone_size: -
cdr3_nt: TGCGCCAGCAGCCAGGAGGGGCTCGCGGGTGAAAAACTGTTTTTT
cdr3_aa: CASSQEGLAGEKLFF

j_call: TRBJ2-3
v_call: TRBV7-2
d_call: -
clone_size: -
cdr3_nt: TGTGCCAGCAGCCCCCCCTCCGGGGTGGATACGCAGTATTTT
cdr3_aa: CASSPPSGVDTQYF

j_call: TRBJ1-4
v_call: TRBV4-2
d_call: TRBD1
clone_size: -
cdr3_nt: TGTGCCAGCAGCCCCCAGGGACAGGGGAATGAAAAACTGTTTTTT
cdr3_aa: CASSPQGQGNEKLFF

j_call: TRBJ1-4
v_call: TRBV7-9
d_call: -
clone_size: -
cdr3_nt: TGTGCCAGCAGCTCCCCGGAGGACCTCAATGAAAAACTGTTTTTT
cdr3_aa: CASSSPEDLNEKLFF

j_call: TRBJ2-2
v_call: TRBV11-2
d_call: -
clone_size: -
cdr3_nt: TGTGCCAGCAGCTTAGTCTCGCGGTCCCGCGGGGAGCTGTTTTTT
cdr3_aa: CASSLVSRSRGELFF

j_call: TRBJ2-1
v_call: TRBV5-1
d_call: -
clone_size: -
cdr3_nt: TGCGCCAGCAGCTCGGACAAACGGGCCTACAATGAGCAGTTCTTC
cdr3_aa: CASSSDKRAYNEQFF

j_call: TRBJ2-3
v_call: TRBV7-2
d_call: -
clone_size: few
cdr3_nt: TGTGCCAGCAGCCTAGGTGCCAACTCAGATACGCAGTATTTT
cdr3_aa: CASSLGANSDTQYF

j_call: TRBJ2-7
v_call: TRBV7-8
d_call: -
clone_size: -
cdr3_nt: TGTGCCAGCAGCCCACTCAGGGTCGGTGGGCAGTACTTC
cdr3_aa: CASSPLRVGGQYF

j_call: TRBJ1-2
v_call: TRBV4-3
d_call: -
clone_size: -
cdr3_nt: TGCGCCAGCAGCCAAGATATTGTTGGGGCGGCCTATGGCTACACCTTC
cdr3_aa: CASSQDIVGAAYGYTF

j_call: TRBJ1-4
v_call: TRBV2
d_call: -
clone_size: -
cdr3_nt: TGTGCCAGCAGTCCCGGGCGGGGAGGTGAAAAACTGTTTTTT
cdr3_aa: CASSPGRGGEKLFF

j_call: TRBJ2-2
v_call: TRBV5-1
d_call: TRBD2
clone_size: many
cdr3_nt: TGCGCCAGCAGCCCCGAACCCGGGACTAGCGGGAGGGTGGGGAACACCGGGGAGCTGTTTTTT
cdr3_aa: CASSPEPGTSGRVGNTGELFF

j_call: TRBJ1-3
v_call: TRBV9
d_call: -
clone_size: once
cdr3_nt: TGTGCCAGCAGCGCTTTCTCTGGAAACACCATATATTTT
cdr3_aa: CASSAFSGNTIYF

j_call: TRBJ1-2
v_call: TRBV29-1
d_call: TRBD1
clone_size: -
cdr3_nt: TGCAGCGTTGGGACAGGGAATGGCTACACCTTC
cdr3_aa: CSVGTGNGYTF

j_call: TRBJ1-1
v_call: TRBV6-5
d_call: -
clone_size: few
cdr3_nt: TGTGCCAGCAGGGACGGGGGGCGGGTGAACACTGAAGCTTTCTTT
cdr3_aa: CASRDGGRVNTEAFF

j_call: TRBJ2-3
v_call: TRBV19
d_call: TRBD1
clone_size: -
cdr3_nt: TGTGCCAGTACCTCCCGGGACAGGGGGCAGGATACGCAGTATTTT
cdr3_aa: CASTSRDRGQDTQYF

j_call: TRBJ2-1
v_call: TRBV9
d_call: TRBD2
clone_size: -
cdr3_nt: TGTGCCAGCAGCGTTGAGGGCGGGAGAGCCTACAATGAGCAGTTCTTC
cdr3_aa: CASSVEGGRAYNEQFF

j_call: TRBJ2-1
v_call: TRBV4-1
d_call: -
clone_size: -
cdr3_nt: TGCGCCAGCAGCCATGGGGGCGCCTCCTACAATGAGCAGTTCTTC
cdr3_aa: CASSHGGASYNEQFF

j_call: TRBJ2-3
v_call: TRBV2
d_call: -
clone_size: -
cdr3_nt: TGTGCCAGCAGGCTGCAGGGGAGAACAGATACGCAGTATTTT
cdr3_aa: CASRLQGRTDTQYF

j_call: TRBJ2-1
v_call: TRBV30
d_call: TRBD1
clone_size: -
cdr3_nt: TGTGCCTGGAGTACCCCGGACAGGGGGGCTGAGCAGTTCTTC
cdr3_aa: CAWSTPDRGAEQFF

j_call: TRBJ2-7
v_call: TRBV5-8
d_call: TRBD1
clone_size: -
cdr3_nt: TGTGCCAGCAGCTTCGGGACAGGGGGCTCCTACGAGCAGTACTTC
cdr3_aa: CASSFGTGGSYEQYF

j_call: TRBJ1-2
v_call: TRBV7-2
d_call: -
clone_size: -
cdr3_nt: TGTGCCAGCAGCCCCCGGGCAGGACAATCCAACTATGGCTACACCTTC
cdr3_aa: CASSPRAGQSNYGYTF

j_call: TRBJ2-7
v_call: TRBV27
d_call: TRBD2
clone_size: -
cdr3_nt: TGTGCCAGCGGGCGAACCGGGACTAGCGGGAGGCGGTCCTACGAGCAGTACTTC
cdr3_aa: CASGRTGTSGRRSYEQYF

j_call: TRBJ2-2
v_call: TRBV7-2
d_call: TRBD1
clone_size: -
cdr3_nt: TGTGCCAGCAGCATCGGACAGGGGGCCTGGGAGCTGTTTTTT
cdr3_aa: CASSIGQGAWELFF

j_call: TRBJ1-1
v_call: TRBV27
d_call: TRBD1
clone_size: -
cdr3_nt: TGTGCCAGCAGGCGACAGGGCCGCTATGAAGCTTTCTTT
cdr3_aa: CASRRQGRYEAFF

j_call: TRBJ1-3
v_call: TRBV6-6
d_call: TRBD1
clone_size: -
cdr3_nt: TGTGCCAGCAGCCCAGGGGGCCACGGAAACACCATATATTTT
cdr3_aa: CASSPGGHGNTIYF

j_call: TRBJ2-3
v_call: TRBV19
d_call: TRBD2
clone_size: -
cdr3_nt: TGTGCCAGCTTGGGGGATAGCGGGAAGCGAGATACGCAGTATTTT
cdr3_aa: CASLGDSGKRDTQYF

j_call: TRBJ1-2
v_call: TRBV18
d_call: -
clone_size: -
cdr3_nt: TGTGCCAGCTCACCCGGCGGAGACTATGGCTACACCTTC
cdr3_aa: CASSPGGDYGYTF

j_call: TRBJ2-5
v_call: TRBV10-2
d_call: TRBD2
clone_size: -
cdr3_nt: TGCGCCAGCAGTGAGCCCGAGGGACTAGCGGGTCAAGAGACCCAGTACTTC
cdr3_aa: CASSEPEGLAGQETQYF

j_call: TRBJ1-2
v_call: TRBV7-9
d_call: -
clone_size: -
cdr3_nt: TGTGCCAGCAGCTTAGGATCTGGGACATCCCTCGGCGGCTACACCTTC
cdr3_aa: CASSLGSGTSLGGYTF

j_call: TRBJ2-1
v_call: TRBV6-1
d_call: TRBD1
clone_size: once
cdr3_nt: TGTGCCAGCAAGAGGGACAGGGGATCTTACAATGAGCAGTTCTTC
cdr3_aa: CASKRDRGSYNEQFF

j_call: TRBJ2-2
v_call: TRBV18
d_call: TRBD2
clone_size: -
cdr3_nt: TGTGCCAGCTCACCAACCGGGACTAGTACACTCGGGGAGCTGTTTTTT
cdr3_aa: CASSPTGTSTLGELFF

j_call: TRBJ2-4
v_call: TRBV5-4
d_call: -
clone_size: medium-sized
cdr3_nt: TGTGCCAGCAGCGAAGGACTAGCCAAAAACATTCAGTACTTC
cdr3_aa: CASSEGLAKNIQYF

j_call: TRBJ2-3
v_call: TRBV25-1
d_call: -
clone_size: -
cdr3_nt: TGTGCCAGCAGCTCAGTTACGCAGTATTTT
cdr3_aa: CASSSVTQYF